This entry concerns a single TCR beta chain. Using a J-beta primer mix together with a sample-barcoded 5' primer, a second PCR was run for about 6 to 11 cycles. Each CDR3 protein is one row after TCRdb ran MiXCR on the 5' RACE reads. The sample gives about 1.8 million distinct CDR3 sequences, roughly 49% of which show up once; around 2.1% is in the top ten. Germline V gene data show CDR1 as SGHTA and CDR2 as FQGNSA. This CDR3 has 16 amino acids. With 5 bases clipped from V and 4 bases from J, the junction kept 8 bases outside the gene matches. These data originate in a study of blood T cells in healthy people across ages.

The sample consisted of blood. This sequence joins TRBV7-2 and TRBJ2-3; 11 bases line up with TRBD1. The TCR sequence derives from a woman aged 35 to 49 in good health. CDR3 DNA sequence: TGTGCCAGCAGCGGAATGGACAGGGGGCGCGCAGATACGCAGTATTTT. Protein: CASSGMDRGRADTQYF.